This T cell receptor beta chain was recorded in a study of T cells in Graves' hyperthyroidism and ophthalmopathy (dated by TCRdb to the late 2010s). Looking at the study overall: Peripheral blood samples were taken at initial diagnosis, before any treatment was given. A discovery cohort of about a hundred patients, 43 with Graves' ophthalmopathy and fewer than 65 with stable Graves' hyperthyroidism, was used to find distinguishing TCR V-J signatures. Prospective prediction of ophthalmopathy was tested in an independent validation cohort of 18 to 20 hyperthyroidism patients and 17 patients who later progressed to ophthalmopathy. The approximately 100 discovery patients were randomly divided into training and test sets at a 7:3 ratio. Thyroid tissue and blood T-cell repertoires from over 5 Graves' hyperthyroidism patients were also compared in the study. Following sampling, methimazole starting at 30 mg daily was given to hyperthyroidism patients, and high-dose intravenous methylprednisolone was given to ophthalmopathy patients. TCR Vbeta CDR3 sequencing of some 140 peripheral blood samples (over 40 ophthalmopathy, 75 to 85 hyperthyroidism and approximately 17 progressor patients) is reported in the paper.

The germline V and J ends show losses of 5 bases and 11 bases respectively, and no gene match explains 7 bases of the junction. From a lookup of the germline V gene (reference sequence), CDR1 and CDR2 are SEHNR and FQNEAQ. The CDR3 contains 14 residues, cysteine and phenylalanine counted. The CDR3 DNA has 42 bases and is translated from base 1. TCR beta CDR3 regions were amplified from RNA transcripts. For the first round of RT-PCR on the TCR CDR3, the HTBI primer set was used together with the Qiagen OneStep RT-PCR kit. The libraries were constructed in a second round of multiplex PCR and then size-selected and purified. Sequencing of the libraries was done on an Illumina HiSeq2000 using paired-end 100 bp reads. In the paper's pipeline: SOAPnuke was used to process the raw data, removing reads that contained adapters or uncalled bases, had a mean Phred below 15, or lacked an exact match to the constant primer or identifier. COPE v1.2.5 was used to merge the high-quality paired reads, and each unique nucleotide sequence was defined as a clonotype. Clonotypes were aligned to IMGT TRBV, TRBD and TRBJ reference segments using MiTCR v1.1. The analysis included only V-J combinations with a frequency above 0.0001, which together covered approximately 99% of the repertoires. The TCS score was defined as the ratio of F50 (clonal expansion) to E x V (chaos), calculated using BLOSUM62-based TCRdist between CDR3 peptides within each V-J. Welch's t-statistics and random forest reduced around 520 V-J features to 10 to 15, which were used in a naive Bayes classifier (R e1071). TCRdb's own reprocessing of the public reads used fastp at Q25 and MiXCR and kept productive beta chains. Records with the same CDR3 protein are collapsed into one entry carrying the most frequent genes and DNA. Here the V and J calls rest on TCRdb's processing, not on the authors' analysis. This sample lists hundreds of thousands of distinct CDR3 sequences; under 25% were detected once. Around a third of the sample lies in the top ten.

Moderately to severely active disease, a Clinical Activity Score of at least 3, a NOSPECS grade of at least 4, and a duration under 3 months were present in ophthalmopathy patients. Any patient with an uncontrolled infection, another autoimmune disease, pregnancy or lactation was excluded. Diagnoses were established on the basis of clinical symptoms, serum thyroxine and TRAb, thyroid ultrasound, and orbital computed tomography. PBMCs were isolated from more than 9 ml of fresh peripheral blood by Ficoll-Paque density gradient centrifugation. Total RNA was extracted using Trizol reagent, and RNA quality was assessed on an Agilent 2100 Bioanalyzer. Broad study findings and their caveats: Most expanded thyroid clonotypes (frequency above 0.001) were also detected in blood, a finding suggesting that blood repertoires may reflect thyroid immune responses. In validation, the model predicted progression to ophthalmopathy with 55% to 71% sensitivity and 72% to 75% specificity, a median of approximately 6.5 months before onset. No statistical method was used to fix the sample size in advance, and group allocation was not hidden from the investigators. A model built on a 13 V-J signature distinguished ophthalmopathy from stable hyperthyroidism, reaching approximately 89% sensitivity and 81% to 83% specificity in cross-validation and 80%/75% in testing.

This clonotype occurred a few times. Its cognate antigen has yet to be identified. No base qualities exist here, and no much larger clone lies one base off it. Sequencing was done on a sample of blood. Recombination joined TRBV7-9 with TRBJ1-6, with TRBD1 matching 9 junction bases. The TCR sequence derives from a man aged 25 to 40 with Graves' ophthalmopathy. The nucleotide sequence is given as TGTGCCAGCAGCCTGGGACAGGGACCGGCACCCCTCCACTTT. Its protein is CASSLGQGPAPLHF.